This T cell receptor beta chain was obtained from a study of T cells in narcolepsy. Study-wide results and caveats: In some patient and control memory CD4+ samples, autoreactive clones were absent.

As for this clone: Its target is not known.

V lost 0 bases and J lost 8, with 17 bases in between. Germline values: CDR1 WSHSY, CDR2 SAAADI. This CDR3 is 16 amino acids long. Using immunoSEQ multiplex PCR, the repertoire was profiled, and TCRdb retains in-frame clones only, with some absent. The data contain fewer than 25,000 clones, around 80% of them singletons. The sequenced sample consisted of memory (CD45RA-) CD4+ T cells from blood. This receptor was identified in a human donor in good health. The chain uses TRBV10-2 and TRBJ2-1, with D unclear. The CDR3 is CASSESKSTARDEQFF. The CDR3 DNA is TGCGCCAGCAGTGAGTCGAAGTCCACGGCACGGGATGAGCAGTTCTTC.